Listed below are T cell receptor beta chains from one sample, sequenced in a study of OX40 agonist ivuxolimab in advanced cancers. Assay: immunoSEQ multiplex PCR; the TCRdb copy retains only in-frame clones and omits some. The table lists tens of thousands of clones, about 90% of them singletons. Sequenced material: CD4+ or CD8+ T cells sorted from blood, taken in a trial of the OX40 agonist ivuxolimab. The receptors derive from an adult with an advanced solid tumor such as melanoma, head and neck, liver or kidney cancer. Both conserved end residues are part of each CDR3. The D gene is left open where the match is weak. Clone size is stated in some rows and not others, as once, few, many or a class when expanded.

j_gene | len | abundance | d_gene | v_gene | CDR3nt | CDR3aa
TRBJ2-5 | 13 | NA | TRBD2 | TRBV29-1 | TGCAGCGGGGTAGCGGGAGGAAGGGAGACCCAGTACTTC | CSGVAGGRETQYF
TRBJ1-5 | 15 | few | TRBD1 | TRBV5-1 | TGCGCCAGCAGCTTGGGACAGGGTGGGAATCAGCCCCAGCATTTT | CASSLGQGGNQPQHF
TRBJ2-2 | 15 | NA | NA | TRBV19 | TGTGCCAGTATTGACCCGTCCACCTCCACCGGGGAGCTGTTTTTT | CASIDPSTSTGELFF
TRBJ2-7 | 15 | NA | TRBD1 | TRBV5-1 | TGCGCCAGCAGCCCCGAGGGCAGGGGGCTTGGAGAGCAGTACTTC | CASSPEGRGLGEQYF
TRBJ2-3 | 14 | NA | NA | TRBV11-3 | TGTGCCAGCAGCTTAGCTCGGGGGACAGATACGCAGTATTTT | CASSLARGTDTQYF
TRBJ1-1 | 15 | NA | TRBD1 | TRBV18 | TGTGCCAGCTCACTCGAGCAGGGACAGCAAGCTGAAGCTTTCTTT | CASSLEQGQQAEAFF
TRBJ1-3 | 15 | NA | NA | TRBV7-9 | TGTGCCAGCAGCCCACAGTGGGCCTCTGGAAACACCATATATTTT | CASSPQWASGNTIYF
TRBJ1-2 | 15 | once | TRBD1 | TRBV11-2 | TGTGCCAGCAGCGCCAGACAGGGATTAGGCTGGGGCTACACCTTC | CASSARQGLGWGYTF
TRBJ2-3 | 14 | NA | NA | TRBV19 | TGTGCCAGTGCAATAGCGTACTTCACAGATACGCAGTATTTT | CASAIAYFTDTQYF
TRBJ1-2 | 13 | NA | NA | TRBV30 | TGTGCCTGGGCGAAGGACAGCTACTATGGCTACACCTTC | CAWAKDSYYGYTF
TRBJ1-6 | 14 | NA | NA | TRBV7-9 | TGTGCCAGCAGCTTAAAACAGGGCGATTCACCCCTCCACTTT | CASSLKQGDSPLHF
TRBJ2-3 | 16 | NA | NA | TRBV11-2 | TGTGCCAGCAGCTTAGATCTGACAGGGAGGGCAGATACGCAGTATTTT | CASSLDLTGRADTQYF
TRBJ2-3 | 15 | once | TRBD2 | TRBV5-4 | TGTGCCAGCAGCGCCGGACTAGCGGGAGCAGATACGCAGTATTTT | CASSAGLAGADTQYF
TRBJ2-4 | 15 | NA | TRBD1 | TRBV5-8 | TGTGCCAGCAGCTTGGGACAGGGGTATGAGAACATTCAGTACTTC | CASSLGQGYENIQYF
TRBJ2-2 | 17 | NA | NA | TRBV7-3 | TGTGCCAGCAGCTCGAGTCGACAGACCACCTACACCGGGGAGCTGTTTTTT | CASSSSRQTTYTGELFF
TRBJ2-7 | 16 | NA | TRBD2 | TRBV11-2 | TGTGCCAGCAGCCAAGGAGGACTAGCGGGGAACTACGAGCAGTACTTC | CASSQGGLAGNYEQYF
TRBJ1-2 | 15 | few | NA | TRBV11-3 | TGTGCCAGCAGCTTAAGGCAAGGATCGGGCTATGGCTACACCTTC | CASSLRQGSGYGYTF
TRBJ1-4 | 15 | NA | NA | TRBV4-1 | TGCGCCAGCAGCCAAGTCGAGCGAACTAATGAAAAACTGTTTTTT | CASSQVERTNEKLFF
TRBJ2-2 | 18 | NA | TRBD2 | TRBV5-1 | TGCGCCAGCAGCTTGTTCAGACTAGCGGGAGGTGACGGCGGGGAGCTGTTTTTT | CASSLFRLAGGDGGELFF
TRBJ1-3 | 15 | NA | NA | TRBV25-1 | TGTGCCAGCAGTGGGACACCCGACTCTGGAAACACCATATATTTT | CASSGTPDSGNTIYF
TRBJ1-2 | 15 | NA | NA | TRBV4-3 | TGCGCCAGCAGCCAAGATCGAGGTCACTACTATGGCTACACCTTC | CASSQDRGHYYGYTF
TRBJ2-3 | 13 | few | TRBD2 | TRBV7-3 | TGTGCCAGCAGCCCGGGGGGTGGAGGCACGCAGTATTTT | CASSPGGGGTQYF
TRBJ2-7 | 14 | NA | NA | TRBV6-6 | TGTGCCAGCAGTTTCCCCCCACCCTCCTACGAGCAGTACTTC | CASSFPPPSYEQYF
TRBJ2-7 | 16 | NA | TRBD1 | TRBV7-8 | TGTGCCAGCAGCTTTCGGCGAGGACAGGGGGCCCACGAGCAGTACTTC | CASSFRRGQGAHEQYF
TRBJ1-5 | 14 | NA | NA | TRBV6-5 | TGTGCCAGCAGTAACATCGATAGCAATCAGCCCCAGCATTTT | CASSNIDSNQPQHF
TRBJ2-7 | 15 | NA | TRBD1 | TRBV11-3 | TGTGCCAGCAGCTTACCGGGACAGGGGGCCTACGAGCAGTACTTC | CASSLPGQGAYEQYF
TRBJ1-5 | 15 | NA | TRBD1 | TRBV6-6 | TGTGCCAGCAGACCACAGGGGGCTAGCAATCAGCCCCAGCATTTT | CASRPQGASNQPQHF
TRBJ1-4 | 14 | NA | NA | TRBV5-1 | TGCGCCAGCAGCTTGACGGCAGGGAGTGAAAAACTGTTTTTT | CASSLTAGSEKLFF
TRBJ1-1 | 12 | NA | NA | TRBV5-5 | TGTGCCAGCAGCGGCAGCGCCGCTGAAGCTTTCTTT | CASSGSAAEAFF
TRBJ1-2 | 13 | NA | NA | TRBV6-1 | TGTGCCAGCAGTGTGGAAGGGATCTATGGCTACACCTTC | CASSVEGIYGYTF
TRBJ1-5 | 15 | NA | NA | TRBV28 | TGTGCCAGCAGTTTTGTGGGGCGCGGCAATCAGCCCCAGCATTTT | CASSFVGRGNQPQHF
TRBJ1-1 | 14 | NA | NA | TRBV18 | TGTGCCAGCTCACCACCTACAGGGCCCGCTGAAGCTTTCTTT | CASSPPTGPAEAFF
TRBJ2-3 | 13 | NA | TRBD2 | TRBV7-8 | TGTGCCAGCCTCGGGGGGGGCACAGATACGCAGTATTTT | CASLGGGTDTQYF
TRBJ2-5 | 11 | NA | NA | TRBV2 | TGTGCCAGCCAGGGAGGAGAGACCCAGTACTTC | CASQGGETQYF
TRBJ2-1 | 15 | NA | TRBD2 | TRBV7-3 | TGTGCCAGCAGCCCGAGGGCTAGCGGGAGAGTCGAGCAGTTCTTC | CASSPRASGRVEQFF
TRBJ2-5 | 11 | NA | NA | TRBV6-6 | TGTGCCAGCAACCGGGGAGAGACCCAGTACTTC | CASNRGETQYF
TRBJ1-1 | 15 | NA | NA | TRBV5-6 | TGTGCCAGCAGCTTGGTGGGGAATCTCCTCACTGAAGCTTTCTTT | CASSLVGNLLTEAFF
TRBJ2-7 | 17 | NA | NA | TRBV28 | TGTGCCAGCGGCCTATCCCCCTCAGGGGGGAGGTCCTACGAGCAGTACTTC | CASGLSPSGGRSYEQYF
TRBJ2-1 | 14 | NA | TRBD2 | TRBV19 | TGTGCCAGTAGACGTGGACTAGCGGACAATGAGCAGTTCTTC | CASRRGLADNEQFF